What follows are 9 T cell receptor beta chains derived from one specimen sequenced in a study of CD8 T cells in ankylosing spondylitis (dated by TCRdb to 2016 to 2017). Results the study describes overall, beyond this receptor: Blood from ankylosing spondylitis patients appeared to be characterized by a TCR beta motif made up of about 8 highly homologous amino acid variants.

Library generation was performed with 5' RACE. The sequencer was an Illumina HiSeq 2500. The raw public data were reprocessed by TCRdb itself: fastp quality trimming at Q25, MiXCR clonotype calling, in-frame beta chains only. Duplicate CDR3 protein sequences are folded into a single record with the most common DNA and genes. The sample contains about 540,000 distinct CDR3 sequences, 12% of them found a single time. The ten top clones hold under 7.5% of the sample. Antigen specificity for these receptors is unknown. Sequences were obtained from blood, either unsorted or a sorted T cell fraction (not recorded which). Receptors originate from a male donor with ankylosing spondylitis.

The V call is TRBV4-1, the J call TRBJ2-3; TRBD2 matches 14 bases. This CDR3 is 16 amino acids long. Germline-derived CDR1 and CDR2 are MGHRA and YSYEKL. J lost 7 bases, V lost 3 bases, and 6 bases had no gene match. In DNA form, the CDR3 reads TGCGCCAGCAGCCAGGGACTAGCGGGAGCCCAGTATACGCAGTATTTT. This gives the protein CASSQGLAGAQYTQYF.

V and J are TRBV15 and TRBJ2-2, with D unclear. The CDR3 has 18 amino acids. Germline V lookup: CDR1 LNHNV, CDR2 YYDKDF (reference sequence). V lost 0 bases and J lost 0, with 14 bases in between. The CDR3 loop reads CATSRDLVTAANTGELFF. The CDR3 nucleotides read TGTGCCACCAGCAGAGATCTTGTAACGGCTGCGAACACCGGGGAGCTGTTTTTT.

This clonotype was observed a handful of times. The chain joins TRBV7-9 to TRBJ1-1, with TRBD1 identical over 9 bases. Germline V gene lookup returns CDR1 SEHNR and CDR2 FQNEAQ (reference sequence). The CDR3 has 14 residues. Losses at the gene ends were 5 bases for V and 5 bases for J; bases not matched to a gene: 6. The CDR3 coding sequence is TGTGCCAGCAGCGCCCACAGGGGGCAGACTGAAGCTTTCTTT. Protein: CASSAHRGQTEAFF.

The chain uses TRBV4-1 and TRBJ2-3; D remains unclear. CDR1 and CDR2 from the germline V gene are MGHRA and YSYEKL. The CDR3 has 14 residues. V lost 4 bases to trimming and J lost 6 bases, with 14 bases between them. CDR3 coding DNA: TGCGCCAGCAGCCCGACCCCGTTAGGGGATACGCAGTATTTT. Translated, it gives CASSPTPLGDTQYF.

The chain links TRBV6-4 to TRBJ2-7, with TRBD1 matching 9 bases. CDR1 and CDR2 from the germline V gene are MRHNA and SNTAGT. The CDR3 spans 17 residues. Trimming cost V 4 bases and J 1 base; bases outside gene matches: 11. Here the CDR3 reads CASSGPNRTGESYEQYF. CDR3 sequence (DNA): TGTGCCAGCAGTGGCCCGAACCGGACAGGGGAATCCTACGAGCAGTACTTC.

V usage is TRBV2 and J usage is TRBJ2-1; maybe TRBD2 (6 bases). The CDR3 consists of 15 residues. Germline V gene lookup returns CDR1 SNHLY and CDR2 FYNNEI. The V end was cut by 7 bases, the J end by 2 bases, with 15 bases between. CDR3 nucleotide sequence: TGTGCCAGCACCACATTAGCGGCTACCTACAATGAGCAGTTCTTC. Translation: CASTTLAATYNEQFF.

This clonotype was seen a few times. The chain couples TRBV12-3 or TRBV12-4 to TRBJ2-5, with a tentative D call TRBD1 (6 bases). Trimming took 5 bases from V and 5 from J, leaving 15 bases between them. The CDR3 is made up of 14 amino acids. CDR3 bases: TGTGCCAGCAGTAGGATACAGGGCGGCGAGACCCAGTACTTC. As protein: CASSRIQGGETQYF.

This clonotype occurred a few times. The rearrangement links TRBV4-2 to TRBJ2-1, with 9 bases identical to TRBD1. Trimming cost V 4 bases and J 7 bases; bases outside gene matches: 11. The CDR3 consists of 16 residues. CDR1 and CDR2 (germline): LGHNA, YNFKEQ. CDR3 DNA sequence: TGTGCCAGCAGCCGGATGGGACAGGGTGGGGGGAATGAGCAGTTCTTC. Translation gives CASSRMGQGGGNEQFF.

This clonotype was seen at least ten times. The V and J genes are TRBV7-9 and TRBJ2-1; TRBD2 aligns across 10 bases. Germline CDR1 SEHNR, CDR2 FQNEAQ (reference sequence). The CDR3 length is 16 residues. The V gene end was trimmed by 3 bases and the J gene end by 7 bases; junction bases not matched to a gene: 9. The CDR3 region has the DNA TGTGCCAGCAGCTTGCTTCTAGCGGGAGTTGGAAATGAGCAGTTCTTC. It is translated as CASSLLLAGVGNEQFF.